Shown below are 22 T cell receptor beta chains from a single sample sequenced in a study of long-term antiretroviral therapy in people with HIV. Sequencing used immunoSEQ v3.0 at survey level. The protocol was immunoSEQ multiplex PCR, while the TCRdb copy is restricted to in-frame clones and leaves out a portion. The top ten hold 8.8% of the sample, which has about 20,000 clones, over 80% seen once. Here the sequenced sample was unsorted PBMCs, taken 1.2 years after starting antiretroviral therapy. The origin of the receptors is a woman between 40 and 50 years old with HIV.

The rearrangement joins TRBV6-1 to TRBJ2-7; D call uncertain. Trimming shortened V by 2 bases and J by 5 bases, and 7 bases separated the two germline ends. Germline loops: CDR1 MNHNS, CDR2 SASEGT. The CDR3 loop spans 12 amino acids. Here the CDR3 DNA reads TGTGCCAGCAGTGAATCGAGGAACGAGCAGTACTTC. It translates to CASSESRNEQYF.

Here the CDR3 reads CASRPPSGQGANTIYF. For the CDR3, the DNA is TGTGCCAGTAGACCTCCTTCGGGACAGGGGGCAAACACCATATATTTT. This rearrangement joins TRBV19 to TRBJ1-3, with TRBD1 matching over 12 bases. V lost 6 bases to trimming and J lost 6 bases; unmatched junction nucleotides: 9. CDR1 is LNHDA, CDR2 SQIVND, per germline (reference sequence). The CDR3 is 16 amino acids.

As DNA, the CDR3 is TGTGCCACCAGCAGAGGGGGACAGGGGATTCGGACTCCCTACGAGCAGTACTTC. It is translated as CATSRGGQGIRTPYEQYF. The chain is built from TRBV15 and TRBJ2-7, with TRBD1 matching 10 bases. This CDR3 comprises 18 residues. The germline V gene has CDR1 LNHNV and CDR2 YYDKDF (reference sequence). The V gene end was trimmed by 1 base and the J gene end by 2 bases; junction bases not matched to a gene: 11.

The CDR3 DNA is TGTGCCAGCAGCTTAGTTTTGGGGTTGGCAGAGACCCAGTACTTC. This codes for CASSLVLGLAETQYF. The rearrangement uses TRBV7-9 and TRBJ2-5; D not certain. CDR1 is SEHNR and CDR2 is FQNEAQ in the germline V gene (reference sequence). The CDR3 contains 15 residues. Trimming removed 1 base at V and 4 bases at J, with 13 bases between.

This clone was observed once. The gene calls are TRBV5-1 and TRBJ2-6; D is unclear. The V end lost 4 bases, the J end lost 0 bases, and 23 bases lay between the germline ends. CDR3 length: 20 residues. CDR1 SGHRS and CDR2 YFSETQ come from the germline V gene. CDR3 sequence reads: CASSPSLLAPLPSGANVLTF. The DNA for the CDR3 is TGCGCCAGCAGCCCCTCCTTACTTGCCCCTCTCCCCTCTGGGGCCAACGTCCTGACTTTC.

This clone was counted between two and nine times. The gene calls are TRBV29-1 and TRBJ2-3; D not certain. Trimming removed 4 bases from V and 2 bases from J, with 13 bases in between. CDR1 is SQVTM and CDR2 is ANQGSEA in the germline V gene. CDR3 length: 14 amino acids. The CDR3 region is CSVGRYNPTDTQYF. The DNA for the CDR3 is TGCAGCGTTGGAAGATATAACCCCACAGATACGCAGTATTTT.

This chain uses TRBV7-9 with TRBJ2-1; D is tentatively TRBD1 or TRBD2 (5 bases each). Trimming cost V 0 bases and J 5 bases, with 11 bases left between them. This CDR3 spans 15 amino acids. CDR1 and CDR2 from the germline V gene are SEHNR and FQNEAQ (reference sequence). This CDR3 reads CASSLAGTVDNEQFF. CDR3 in DNA: TGTGCCAGCAGCTTAGCAGGGACCGTCGACAATGAGCAGTTCTTC.

The rearrangement joins TRBV14 to TRBJ1-2; D uncertain. With 0 bases removed from V and 5 bases from J, the gap between germline ends came to 16 bases. From germline, CDR1 is SGHDN and CDR2 FVKESK. The CDR3 has 16 amino acids. The CDR3 loop is CASSQELAGRRYGYTF. In DNA, the CDR3 is TGTGCCAGCAGCCAAGAATTGGCAGGTCGTCGGTATGGCTACACCTTC.

The rearrangement links TRBV7-9 to TRBJ2-7; 10 bases line up with TRBD2. Trimming took 4 bases from V and 5 from J; bases not matched to a gene: 5. The germline CDR1 and CDR2 sequences are SEHNR and FQNEAQ (reference sequence). The CDR3 covers 14 residues. CDR3 sequence reads: CASSSGLAYDEQYF. In nucleotides, the CDR3 is TGTGCCAGCAGCTCGGGACTAGCGTACGACGAGCAGTACTTC.

The gene calls are TRBV5-1 and TRBJ1-1, with 9 bases that match TRBD1. Germline loops: CDR1 SGHRS, CDR2 YFSETQ. CDR3 length equals 15 residues. V was clipped by 4 bases and J by 0 bases; unmatched bases: 4. The CDR3 spells CASSPWTGVNTEAFF. The CDR3, as DNA: TGCGCCAGCAGCCCGTGGACAGGGGTGAACACTGAAGCTTTCTTT.

This clone was seen once. The chain recombines TRBV13 with TRBJ2-7; D call uncertain. CDR1 is PRHDT, CDR2 FYEKMQ, per germline (reference sequence). V shed 1 base and J shed 0 bases, with 7 bases lying between them. This CDR3 contains 14 residues. The CDR3 is CASSLESNSYEQYF. DNA of the CDR3: TGTGCCAGCAGCTTAGAGTCTAACTCCTACGAGCAGTACTTC.

The genes are TRBV30 and TRBJ1-3; D remains unclear. Germline V lookup: CDR1 GTSNPN, CDR2 SVGIG (reference sequence). The CDR3 consists of 16 residues. V gave up 3 bases and J gave up 2 bases, with 17 bases separating them. Written as DNA, the CDR3 is TGTGCCTGGAGGAAGGGTGGTGGCAGACCTGGAAACACCATATATTTT. Translation: CAWRKGGGRPGNTIYF.

This clone occurred once. This chain connects TRBV6-1 to TRBJ2-7; 7 bases are a match to TRBD1. The CDR3 has 15 residues. Unmatched junction bases numbered 7, after V lost 2 bases and J lost 3 bases. The germline V gene has CDR1 MNHNS and CDR2 SASEGT. As DNA, the CDR3 is TGTGCCAGCAGTGAACGGACAGGAGATCTCTACGAGCAGTACTTC. Protein sequence: CASSERTGDLYEQYF.

The chain employs TRBV4-1 and TRBJ2-1; D remains ambiguous. The CDR3 covers 13 residues. Germline-derived CDR1 and CDR2 are MGHRA and YSYEKL. Trimming removed 0 bases at V and 2 bases at J, with 2 bases between. CDR3 in amino acids: CASSQEPYNEQFF. The CDR3, as DNA: TGCGCCAGCAGCCAAGAACCCTACAATGAGCAGTTCTTC.

The chain recombines TRBV19 with TRBJ2-7; 7 bases align to TRBD1. Germline CDR1 is LNHDA and CDR2 is SQIVND (reference sequence). The CDR3 is made up of 14 amino acids. The V and J ends lost 3 bases and 3 bases, in that order; junction bases with no gene match: 5. The CDR3 sequence is CASSIPGTDYEQYF. CDR3 DNA: TGTGCCAGTAGTATCCCCGGGACAGACTACGAGCAGTACTTC. Using reference TRBV19 and TRBJ2-7 for the parts outside the CDR3, the full variable domain is DGGITQSPKYLFRKEGQNVTLSCEQNLNHDAMYWYRQDPGQGLRLIYYSQIVNDFQKGDIAEGYSVSREKKESFPLTVTSAQKNPTAFYLCASSIPGTDYEQYFGPGTRLTVT.

The chain recombines TRBV29-1 with TRBJ1-1; the D is unclear. Per the germline V gene, CDR1 is SQVTM and CDR2 is ANQGSEA. The CDR3 loop spans 12 amino acids. The ends were cut back, 7 bases at V and 1 base at J, with 10 bases in the middle. The CDR3 DNA reads TGCAGCGGAAAGGGAACGAACACTGAAGCTTTCTTT. Encoded protein: CSGKGTNTEAFF.

This clone occurred once. The rearrangement links TRBV19 to TRBJ2-7; TRBD2 matches 11 bases. V was clipped by 4 bases and J by 2 bases; unmatched bases: 7. The CDR3 is 16 residues long. The germline gives CDR1 LNHDA, CDR2 SQIVND (reference sequence). DNA for the CDR3: TGTGCCAGTAGTACCCCGGGACTAGCGGCCGCCTACGAGCAGTACTTC. Translation: CASSTPGLAAAYEQYF.

The J gene is TRBJ1-2, the V gene TRBV7-9; 9 bases are shared with TRBD1. CDR3 length: 14 residues. The V segment lost 3 bases and the J segment 5 bases; nucleotides outside the gene matches: 4. Germline assignment: CDR1 SEHNR and CDR2 FQNEAQ (reference sequence). The CDR3 protein is CASSFSTGGYGYTF. DNA of the CDR3: TGTGCCAGCAGCTTCTCGACAGGGGGGTATGGCTACACCTTC. Full variable domain (remainder filled in from reference TRBV7-9 and TRBJ1-2): DTGVSQNPRHKITKRGQNVTFRCDPISEHNRLYWYRQTLGQGPEFLTYFQNEAQLEKSRLLSDRFSAERPKGSFSTLEIQRTEQGDSAMYLCASSFSTGGYGYTFGSGTRLTVV.

The chain combines TRBV6-5 with TRBJ1-1; TRBD1 might be the D (5 bases). This CDR3 region has 14 residues. Per germline, CDR1 MNHEY and CDR2 SVGAGI. V shed 5 bases and J shed 2 bases, with 12 bases lying between them. The CDR3 loop is CASSDRDGNTEAFF. In nucleotides, the CDR3 is TGTGCCAGCAGTGACCGGGACGGTAACACTGAAGCTTTCTTT.

This chain links TRBV5-5 with TRBJ1-1; 8 nucleotides line up with TRBD1. Germline-derived CDR1 and CDR2 are SGHKS and YYEKEE (reference sequence). There are 14 residues in the CDR3. The junction had 6 bases not matched to a gene; V was cut back by 4 bases and J by 4 bases. In nucleotides, the CDR3 is TGTGCCAGCAGCCGGACAGGGCCCGGCACTGAAGCTTTCTTT. Its translation: CASSRTGPGTEAFF.

This chain joins TRBV28 and TRBJ1-2, with D unclear. The CDR3 extends over 9 amino acids. CDR1 is MDHEN and CDR2 is SYDVKM in the germline V gene. CDR3: CGTHYGYTF. The CDR3 nucleotides read TGTGGGACCCACTATGGCTACACCTTC.

This clone was seen a few times. This sequence joins TRBV28 and TRBJ2-7; D unclear. The V end lost 2 bases, the J end lost 5 bases, and 16 bases lay between the germline ends. This CDR3 comprises 15 residues. Germline V CDR1 and CDR2: MDHEN, SYDVKM. The CDR3 DNA reads TGTGCCAGCAGTTTACTGTTGTCTAAAGAGGACGAGCAGTACTTC. This sequence encodes CASSLLLSKEDEQYF. The whole variable domain, remainder taken from reference TRBV28 and TRBJ2-7, is DVKVTQSSRYLVKRTGEKVFLECVQDMDHENMFWYRQDPGLGLRLIYFSYDVKMKEKGDIPEGYSVSREKKERFSLILESASTNQTSMYLCASSLLLSKEDEQYFGPGTRLTVT.